These 28 T cell receptor beta chains share one sample of origin, sequenced in a study of human T cells and chemical hapten exposure. Documented time point: patch test 1, 2 weeks after DPC sensitization. Specified treatment: therapeutic diphenylcyclopropenone sensitization with weekly scalp DPC. TCRdb re-derived calls from the RACE reads in MiXCR, one entry per CDR3 protein. Among about 380,000 distinct CDR3 sequences listed, about 4.8% were seen once. The specimen comprised whole blood, sampled in connection with sensitization to the hapten diphenylcyclopropenone (DPC). Receptors originate from a woman in her forties or fifties with alopecia areata. Some clones in this sample may be carry-over from other donors' samples.

This clonotype showed up many times. The chain combines TRBV5-1 with TRBJ2-5; TRBD1 is a possible D gene (6 bases). CDR3 length: 14 amino acids. Deletions cut 0 bases from V and 2 bases from J, with 8 bases between. Per the germline V gene, CDR1 is SGHRS and CDR2 is YFSETQ. The CDR3 spells CASSLGQAQETQYF. DNA of the CDR3: TGCGCCAGCAGCTTGGGACAGGCTCAAGAGACCCAGTACTTC.

V gene TRBV5-5 combines with J gene TRBJ1-3, with D unresolved. CDR3 length equals 14 residues. The V end was cut by 0 bases, the J end by 4 bases, with 8 bases between. The germline V gene has CDR1 SGHKS and CDR2 YYEKEE (reference sequence). CDR3 amino acids: CASSLVPPGNTIYF. CDR3 DNA sequence: TGTGCCAGCAGCTTGGTGCCGCCCGGAAACACCATATATTTT.

The chain links TRBV18 to TRBJ2-1; 13 bases agree with TRBD2. The trim removed 0 bases at V and 7 bases at J, leaving 0 bases unmatched. Germline-derived CDR1 and CDR2 are KGHSH and LQKENI. The CDR3 extends over 15 amino acids. CDR3 nucleotide sequence: TGTGCCAGCTCACCACCGACTAGCGGGAGGAATGAGCAGTTCTTC. It specifies CASSPPTSGRNEQFF.

This clonotype was observed a few times. The chain couples TRBV4-1 to TRBJ2-3, with 7 bases that match TRBD1. CDR3 length equals 14 residues. V gave up 4 bases and J gave up 2 bases; unmatched junction bases: 3. Germline loops: CDR1 MGHRA, CDR2 YSYEKL. The CDR3 DNA reads TGCGCCAGCAGCCGCGGACAGGTCACAGATACGCAGTATTTT. It yields the protein CASSRGQVTDTQYF.

The sample holds many counts of this clonotype. This sequence joins TRBV4-2 and TRBJ1-3; TRBD1 is a possible D gene (6 bases). The CDR3 totals 16 residues. Germline values: CDR1 LGHNA, CDR2 YNFKEQ. Trimming pared 0 bases from V and 1 base from J, leaving 10 bases between. CDR3 region: CASSQDRGLSGNTIYF. The CDR3 DNA sequence: TGTGCCAGCAGCCAAGATCGGGGGCTTTCTGGAAACACCATATATTTT.

CDR3 sequence reads: CSARGYFF. The CDR3 DNA reads as TGCAGTGCTAGAGGGTATTTCTTT. The chain combines TRBV20-1 with TRBJ1-1; the D is unclear. V shed 1 base and J shed 13 bases, with 4 bases lying between them. The CDR3 is made up of 8 amino acids. Germline CDR1 DFQATT, CDR2 SNEGSKA (reference sequence).

This clonotype was seen repeatedly, ten times or more. V is TRBV7-9 and J is TRBJ2-3; TRBD2 matches at 10 bases. This CDR3 is 17 amino acids long. V dropped 0 bases and J dropped 1; count of bases not matched to a gene: 4. Germline V gene lookup returns CDR1 SEHNR and CDR2 FQNEAQ (reference sequence). CDR3 sequence reads: CASSLARSGRGTDTQYF. The CDR3 region has the DNA TGTGCCAGCAGCTTAGCGCGGAGCGGGAGGGGCACAGATACGCAGTATTTT.

This clonotype was seen a few times. The chain is built from TRBV27 and TRBJ1-5; 8 bases agree with TRBD1. Germline V gives CDR1 MNHEY, CDR2 SMNVEV (reference sequence). The CDR3 covers 14 residues. The J segment lost 4 bases and the V segment lost 4 bases, leaving 3 bases of the junction unmatched. CDR3 amino acids: CASSSTGDNQPQHF. The CDR3 DNA reads as TGTGCCAGCAGTTCGACAGGGGATAATCAGCCCCAGCATTTT.

This clonotype occurred many times. The V gene is TRBV20-1, the J gene TRBJ2-1; 7 nucleotides align to TRBD1. V lost 5 bases to trimming and J lost 9 bases; unmatched junction nucleotides: 13. The V gene's germline CDR1 is DFQATT and CDR2 SNEGSKA (reference sequence). The CDR3 is 14 residues long. CDR3 protein: CSARPPGQSGEQFF. In nucleotides, the CDR3 is TGCAGTGCTCGACCCCCGGGACAGTCGGGTGAGCAGTTCTTC.

This clonotype was found many times. The chain recombines TRBV10-2 with TRBJ2-3, with D tentatively TRBD2 (6 bases). Trimming shortened V by 4 bases and J by 4 bases, and 6 bases separated the two germline ends. This CDR3 has 12 amino acids. Germline-derived CDR1 and CDR2 are WSHSY and SAAADI. Here the CDR3 reads CASSGGADTQYF. The DNA of the CDR3 is TGCGCCAGCAGTGGGGGGGCAGATACGCAGTATTTT.

This clonotype was counted between two and nine times. The chain is built from TRBV12-5 and TRBJ2-3, with no clear D. Germline V gene lookup returns CDR1 LGHNT and CDR2 FRNRAP. The CDR3 loop spans 15 amino acids. V gave up 1 base and J gave up 3 bases, with 11 bases separating them. For the CDR3, the DNA is TGTGCTAGTGGTTTGGCCCTAGAGGAGACAGATACGCAGTATTTT. It yields the protein CASGLALEETDTQYF.

This clonotype has just a few counts. V gene TRBV6-5 combines with J gene TRBJ1-2; a possible D gene is TRBD1 (6 bases). This CDR3 spans 13 amino acids. Germline V gene lookup returns CDR1 MNHEY and CDR2 SVGAGI. V lost 5 bases and J 4 bases, leaving 11 bases between the germline ends. The DNA of the CDR3 is TGTGCCAGCAGTGGGGTGACAGGCTATGGCTACACCTTC. Translated: CASSGVTGYGYTF.

Comment on this clonotype: A read error is possible here, since a much larger clone lies one base away. The genes are TRBV5-4 and TRBJ2-3; 10 bases agree with TRBD2. The ends lost 1 base at V and 2 bases at J; junction bases unmatched: 1. CDR1 SGHNT and CDR2 YYREEE come from the germline V gene (reference sequence). The CDR3 spans 15 residues. The CDR3 protein is CASSLTSGVTDTQYF. In nucleotides, the CDR3 is TGTGCCAGCAGCTTGACTAGCGGGGTCACAGATACGCAGTATTTT.

Many counts were recorded for this clonotype. V and J are TRBV27 and TRBJ2-5; 8 nucleotides align to TRBD2. With 6 bases clipped from V and 4 bases from J, the junction kept 10 bases outside the gene matches. The CDR3 extends over 15 amino acids. CDR1 MNHEY and CDR2 SMNVEV come from the germline V gene (reference sequence). This CDR3 is CASSLTGTRGETQYF. The CDR3 bases are TGTGCCAGCAGCCTCACCGGGACTAGGGGAGAGACCCAGTACTTC.

This clonotype showed up just a few times. The V gene is TRBV21-1, the J gene TRBJ1-4; the D call TRBD1 from the table was never checked on the DNA. TRBV21-1 is recorded as a pseudogene. This CDR3 has 15 residues. CDR3 sequence (DNA): TGTGCCAGCAGCAAAGCATTGGACAGAAGGGAAAAACTGTTTTTT. Its translation is CASSKALDRREKLFF.

The chain combines TRBV29-1 with TRBJ2-1, with 14 bases identical to TRBD2. Germline-derived CDR1 and CDR2 are SQVTM and ANQGSEA. The CDR3 totals 20 residues. V shed 4 bases and J 0 bases; nucleotides not matched to a gene: 14. CDR3: CSVGGLAGGLDLSSYNEQFF. Here the CDR3 DNA reads TGCAGCGTTGGAGGACTAGCGGGAGGCCTAGACCTTAGCTCCTACAATGAGCAGTTCTTC.

This clonotype came up a few times. This rearrangement joins TRBV27 to TRBJ2-7; D unresolved. Germline V gene lookup returns CDR1 MNHEY and CDR2 SMNVEV (reference sequence). The CDR3 consists of 14 residues. V was trimmed by 3 bases and J by 4 bases, leaving 13 bases between them. In DNA, the CDR3 is TGTGCCAGCAGTTTTCCCCAAGACGGATACGAGCAGTACTTC. Its protein is CASSFPQDGYEQYF.

The chain links TRBV7-2 to TRBJ2-1, with 8 positions matching TRBD2. From germline, CDR1 is SGHTA and CDR2 FQGNSA. The CDR3 consists of 15 residues. V lost 4 bases, J lost 0 bases, and 2 bases stayed unmatched. The CDR3 here is CASSWSGSSYNEQFF. In DNA, the CDR3 is TGTGCCAGCAGCTGGAGCGGGAGCTCCTACAATGAGCAGTTCTTC.

The sample holds a few counts of this clonotype. The V call is TRBV9, the J call TRBJ1-1, with 7 bases matching TRBD1. Germline trimming cut 4 bases from V and 4 bases from J; bases unmatched to any gene: 7. The CDR3 extends over 14 amino acids. Germline V gene sequence: CDR1 SGDLS, CDR2 YYNGEE. The CDR3 region has the DNA TGTGCCAGCAGCCCACACAGGGGTTCCACTGAAGCTTTCTTT. This codes for CASSPHRGSTEAFF.

This clonotype has a count of ten or more. In DNA form, the CDR3 reads TGCAGTGCTTTCACGGACAGGGATACCGGGGAGCTGTTTTTT. Its protein product is CSAFTDRDTGELFF. The chain couples TRBV20-1 to TRBJ2-2, with 8 bases fitting TRBD1. CDR3 length: 14 amino acids. J was trimmed by 5 bases and V by 5 bases; bases with no gene match: 7. The germline V gene has CDR1 DFQATT and CDR2 SNEGSKA (reference sequence).

Only a few counts were recorded for this clonotype. CDR3 residues: CASSLAGVSPEAFF. The CDR3 DNA reads as TGCGCCAGCAGCTTGGCCGGGGTTAGTCCTGAAGCTTTCTTT. The chain links TRBV5-1 to TRBJ1-1, with D unclear. This CDR3 contains 14 residues. Germline lookup yields CDR1 SGHRS and CDR2 YFSETQ. V was shortened by 0 bases and J by 6 bases, with 12 bases between the two germline ends.

This chain connects TRBV5-5 to TRBJ1-4; no reliable D call. V lost 0 bases to trimming and J lost 11 bases, with 8 bases between them. This CDR3 has 12 residues. Germline V CDR1 and CDR2: SGHKS, YYEKEE (reference sequence). The CDR3 loop reads CASSLDGGKLFF. Here the CDR3 DNA reads TGTGCCAGCAGCTTGGATGGAGGGAAACTGTTTTTT.

This clonotype was observed a handful of times. The chain couples TRBV12-3 or TRBV12-4 to TRBJ1-2, with 9 bases fitting TRBD1. The CDR3 length is 14 residues. Trimming took 5 bases from V and 7 from J; bases not matched to a gene: 8. The CDR3 protein is CASSPDRGASGYTF. The CDR3 DNA reads as TGTGCCAGCAGTCCAGACAGGGGGGCTTCTGGCTACACCTTC.

At least ten counts were recorded for this clonotype. The chain is built from TRBV7-9 and TRBJ2-1; the D gene could be TRBD1 or TRBD2 (5 bases each). V was clipped by 5 bases and J by 13 bases, with 18 bases between them. This CDR3 is 13 amino acids long. Looked up from germline, CDR1 is SEHNR and CDR2 is FQNEAQ (reference sequence). The CDR3 protein is CASSPLDGAKQFF. The CDR3 DNA sequence: TGTGCCAGCAGCCCCCTAGACGGGGCAAAACAGTTCTTC.

J is TRBJ1-6 and V is TRBV12-3 or TRBV12-4; 9 nucleotides line up with TRBD1. Losses at the gene ends were 6 bases for V and 8 bases for J; bases not matched to a gene: 8. There are 15 residues in the CDR3. CDR3 sequence (DNA): TGTGCCAGCAGCCGAACCGGGACAGGGTATTCACCCCTCCACTTT. Amino acid sequence: CASSRTGTGYSPLHF.

This clonotype occurred many times. V gene TRBV6-6 combines with J gene TRBJ1-1; the D gene is possibly TRBD1 (5 bases). The ends were cut back, 0 bases at V and 7 bases at J, with 18 bases in the middle. CDR3 length: 16 residues. Germline V lookup: CDR1 MNHNY, CDR2 SVGAGI (reference sequence). As DNA, the CDR3 is TGTGCCAGCAGTTACTCGAGCGGGCAGGGCGGTGGTGAAGCTTTCTTT. It yields the protein CASSYSSGQGGGEAFF.

In its sample, this clonotype was seen many times. V is TRBV20-1 and J is TRBJ2-1; possible D gene TRBD2, 6 bases. Trimming removed 6 bases at V and 1 base at J, with 13 bases between. Germline V gene data show CDR1 as DFQATT and CDR2 as SNEGSKA (reference sequence). CDR3 length: 14 residues. DNA for the CDR3: TGCAGTGCCCCCGGGACTGAATCCTACAATGAGCAGTTCTTC. Protein sequence: CSAPGTESYNEQFF.

The gene calls are TRBV10-3 and TRBJ2-3; the D is unclear. V lost 0 bases and J 9 bases, leaving 7 bases between the germline ends. Germline-derived CDR1 and CDR2 are ENHRY and SYGVKD. This CDR3 is 12 amino acids long. CDR3 residues: CAISESRRTQYF. CDR3 coding DNA: TGTGCCATCAGTGAGTCGAGGCGAACGCAGTATTTT.